Described below is a single TCR beta chain sequence and its context. The junction and the germline gene differ at one end; a read error may be behind it. Per the germline V gene, CDR1 is MDHEN and CDR2 is SYDVKM. The CDR3 extends over 18 amino acids. Under the authors' procedure: Scientists estimated how many nucleated cells there were by amplifying reference gene primers. Method: immunoSEQ multiplex PCR; TCRdb's copy keeps in-frame clones and lacks some. V and J calls and clone size are those listed in that table; D and trimming were worked out from the DNA. Of approximately 250,000 clones in the sample, 65% to 85% were seen once. The data belong to a study of blood T cell repertoires in COVID-19. Study in general: Researchers got acute and convalescent COVID-19 samples from the United States, Italy and Spain. In each case, the material was cDNA or gDNA derived from T cells, B-cell-depleted T cells, or PBMCs.

The rearrangement joins TRBV28 to TRBJ2-5, with 10 bases identical to TRBD2. The specimen was peripheral blood. The clonotype was recovered from a woman aged 40 to 50 who had recovered from COVID-19. The chain's CDR3 is CASTDSGWLAGAQETRYF. The CDR3, as DNA: TGTGCCAGCACCGACAGTGGGTGGCTAGCGGGGGCCCAAGAGACCCGGTACTTC.